The next 17 T cell receptor beta chains were all read from a single sample in a study of cytomegalovirus exposure and HLA in healthy donors. With 60 Vbeta and 13 Jbeta primers, the PCR was carried out. Produced via immunoSEQ multiplex PCR; TCRdb's table is partial and in-frame only. This sample has 200,000 to 250,000 clones; over 65% occur once, and the top ten carry 1% to 1.5%. What was sequenced was PBMCs. These receptors originate from a human donor in good health.

This rearrangement joins TRBV4-1 to TRBJ2-2, with TRBD2 identical over 10 bases. There are 17 residues in the CDR3. The junction had 10 bases not matched to a gene; V was cut back by 6 bases and J by 3 bases. Per the germline V gene, CDR1 is MGHRA and CDR2 is YSYEKL. The CDR3 DNA follows: TGCGCCAGCAGTTGGGCTAGCGGGAGTAGGGACACCGGGGAGCTGTTTTTT. Protein sequence: CASSWASGSRDTGELFF.

The genes are TRBV7-9 and TRBJ1-5; the D gene is possibly TRBD1 (5 bases). Germline V gene data show CDR1 as SEHNR and CDR2 as FQNEAQ (reference sequence). The CDR3 runs 15 residues. V was pared by 2 bases and J by 3 bases, with 11 bases between. CDR3 nucleotide sequence: TGTGCCAGCAGCTTATCCGGACATGACAATCAGCCCCAGCATTTT. As protein: CASSLSGHDNQPQHF. Full variable domain (remainder filled in from reference TRBV7-9 and TRBJ1-5): DTGVSQNPRHKITKRGQNVTFRCDPISEHNRLYWYRQTLGQGPEFLTYFQNEAQLEKSRLLSDRFSAERPKGSFSTLEIQRTEQGDSAMYLCASSLSGHDNQPQHFGDGTRLSIL.

V is TRBV6-5 and J is TRBJ1-2; 7 bases match TRBD1. The CDR3 is 14 residues long. The germline V gene has CDR1 MNHEY and CDR2 SVGAGI. V shed 2 bases, J shed 4 bases, and the junction held 4 bases outside the gene matches. The DNA of the CDR3 is TGTGCCAGCAGTTACGGCAGGGGGTTCTATGGCTACACCTTC. Translation gives CASSYGRGFYGYTF.

This clone was observed a few times. This sample also contains other DNA sequences that code for the same CDR3. The chain joins TRBV9 to TRBJ2-7, with a possible D match to TRBD2 (5 bases). Trimming took 0 bases from V and 0 from J, leaving 7 bases between them. Germline lookup yields CDR1 SGDLS and CDR2 YYNGEE. CDR3 length equals 14 residues. CDR3 sequence reads: CASSVGGNSYEQYF. CDR3 sequence (DNA): TGTGCCAGCAGCGTAGGAGGGAACTCCTACGAGCAGTACTTC. Combining the CDR3 with reference TRBV9 and TRBJ2-7 gives the whole variable domain DSGVTQTPKHLITATGQRVTLRCSPRSGDLSVYWYQQSLDQGLQFLIQYYNGEERAKGNILERFSAQQFPDLHSELNLSSLELGDSALYFCASSVGGNSYEQYFGPGTRLTVT.

V gene TRBV29-1 combines with J gene TRBJ2-3, with a tentative D call TRBD2 (6 bases). Between the trimmed V and J ends, which lost 6 bases and 9 bases, there was a span of 25 bases. The length of the CDR3 is 15 residues. CDR1 SQVTM and CDR2 ANQGSEA come from the germline V gene. The CDR3 coding sequence is TGCAGCGTCGCCACCGGACTCTCCGGGGGTGGGACGCAGTATTTT. Protein product: CSVATGLSGGGTQYF.

The chain combines TRBV5-8 with TRBJ1-2; D remains unclear. The CDR3 extends over 16 amino acids. The germline CDR1 and CDR2 sequences are SGHTS and YDEGEE. V was clipped by 4 bases and J by 5 bases, with 21 bases between them. The CDR3 protein is CASSIGLGSKAYGYTF. CDR3 nucleotide sequence: TGTGCCAGCAGCATTGGGCTTGGCAGCAAAGCATATGGCTACACCTTC.

The CDR3 DNA reads as TGTGCCAGCAGTTTAAGACAGGGTGTTACTGAAGCTTTCTTT. Its protein is CASSLRQGVTEAFF. The chain recombines TRBV28 with TRBJ1-1, with 7 positions matching TRBD1. The V and J ends lost 2 bases and 5 bases, in that order; junction bases with no gene match: 5. In germline, CDR1 is MDHEN, CDR2 SYDVKM. CDR3 length: 14 residues.

This clone was seen only once. The V and J genes are TRBV11-2 and TRBJ2-2, with D possibly being TRBD1 (7 bases). The V and J ends lost 5 bases and 1 base respectively, with 11 bases between them. From germline, CDR1 is SGHAT and CDR2 FQNNGV. The CDR3 runs 15 residues. CDR3 sequence (DNA): TGTGCCAGCAGCCAGCAGGGGGGGAACACCGGGGAGCTGTTTTTT. It is translated as CASSQQGGNTGELFF.

The count of this clone is one. This rearrangement joins TRBV28 to TRBJ2-3; D is perhaps TRBD1 (6 bases). Between the trimmed V and J ends, which lost 2 bases and 4 bases, there was a span of 13 bases. Germline CDR1 reads MDHEN; CDR2 reads SYDVKM. This CDR3 comprises 15 residues. CDR3 coding DNA: TGTGCCAGCAGTTTACAGGGGAGAGGGTCAGATACGCAGTATTTT. It codes for CASSLQGRGSDTQYF.

The genes are TRBV18 and TRBJ1-2; 7 nucleotides match TRBD1. Germline-derived CDR1 and CDR2 are KGHSH and LQKENI. V lost 10 bases and J lost 4; bases outside the gene matches: 15. The CDR3 covers 15 residues. The CDR3 sequence is CATEANRGEFYGYTF. CDR3 bases: TGTGCCACCGAAGCTAACAGGGGAGAGTTCTATGGCTACACCTTC.

The rearrangement uses TRBV27 and TRBJ2-2; D gene uncertain. The CDR3 sequence is 14 residues long. Trimming shortened V by 8 bases and J by 4 bases, and 14 bases separated the two germline ends. The germline gives CDR1 MNHEY, CDR2 SMNVEV (reference sequence). The CDR3 loop reads CASGYFGGTGELFF. For the CDR3, the DNA is TGTGCCAGCGGGTATTTTGGCGGCACCGGGGAGCTGTTTTTT.

The V gene is TRBV19, the J gene TRBJ1-4; TRBD1 is a possible D gene (6 bases). This CDR3 contains 16 residues. The germline CDR1 and CDR2 sequences are LNHDA and SQIVND (reference sequence). Trimming removed 4 bases at V and 4 bases at J, with 16 bases between. This CDR3 is CASSSQPGHRNEKLFF. As DNA, the CDR3 is TGTGCCAGTAGTAGCCAACCGGGACACCGTAATGAAAAACTGTTTTTT.

The V call is TRBV27, the J call TRBJ2-2, with 10 bases lining up with TRBD1. The V gene's germline CDR1 is MNHEY and CDR2 SMNVEV (reference sequence). Trimming took 0 bases from V and 5 from J; bases not matched to a gene: 6. This CDR3 spans 17 amino acids. CDR3 amino acids: CASSLSLGQGVTGELFF. The CDR3, as DNA: TGTGCCAGCAGTTTATCACTCGGACAGGGGGTAACCGGGGAGCTGTTTTTT.

The J gene is TRBJ1-1, the V gene TRBV10-3; TRBD1 might be the D (5 bases). The CDR3 consists of 15 residues. Trimming took off 0 bases at V and 6 bases at J, with 14 bases between the two ends. The V gene's germline CDR1 is ENHRY and CDR2 SYGVKD. CDR3 protein: CAISESNGGVSEAFF. CDR3 coding DNA: TGTGCCATCAGTGAGTCGAATGGAGGGGTCTCTGAAGCTTTCTTT.

This clone was seen only a few times. The chain couples TRBV7-2 to TRBJ1-1, with a tentative D call TRBD1 (6 bases). CDR1 SGHTA and CDR2 FQGNSA come from the germline V gene. The CDR3 consists of 13 residues. The germline V and J ends were trimmed by 5 bases and 8 bases, with 15 bases remaining between them. CDR3 nucleotides: TGTGCCAGCAGCGCCCGGGACAAGCAAGAAGCTTTCTTT. Its protein product is CASSARDKQEAFF.

This rearrangement joins TRBV5-1 to TRBJ2-3, with D uncertain. The V and J ends lost 4 bases and 4 bases respectively, with 10 bases between them. Germline values: CDR1 SGHRS, CDR2 YFSETQ. This CDR3 contains 13 residues. CDR3 region: CASSPPVPDTQYF. The CDR3, as DNA: TGCGCCAGCAGCCCTCCTGTCCCAGATACGCAGTATTTT.

The chain employs TRBV19 and TRBJ2-5; the match to TRBD2 covers 13 bases. The germline gives CDR1 LNHDA, CDR2 SQIVND (reference sequence). Trimming cost V 2 bases and J 5 bases; bases outside gene matches: 11. CDR3 length: 18 residues. This chain's CDR3 is CASSILGLAGPRGETQYF. In DNA, the CDR3 is TGTGCCAGTAGTATATTGGGACTAGCGGGGCCGAGGGGGGAGACCCAGTACTTC.